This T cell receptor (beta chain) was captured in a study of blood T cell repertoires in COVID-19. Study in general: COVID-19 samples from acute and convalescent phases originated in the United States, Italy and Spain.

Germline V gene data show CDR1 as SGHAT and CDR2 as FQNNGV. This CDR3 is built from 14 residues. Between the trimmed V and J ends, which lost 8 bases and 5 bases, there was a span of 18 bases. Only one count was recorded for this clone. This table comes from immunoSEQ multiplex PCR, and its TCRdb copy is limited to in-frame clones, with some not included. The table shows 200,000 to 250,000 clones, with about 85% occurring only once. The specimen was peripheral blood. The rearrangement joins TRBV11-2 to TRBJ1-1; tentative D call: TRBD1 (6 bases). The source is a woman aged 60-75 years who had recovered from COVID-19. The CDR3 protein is CASRTVISYTEAFF. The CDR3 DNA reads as TGTGCCAGCCGGACAGTAATCTCTTATACTGAAGCTTTCTTT.